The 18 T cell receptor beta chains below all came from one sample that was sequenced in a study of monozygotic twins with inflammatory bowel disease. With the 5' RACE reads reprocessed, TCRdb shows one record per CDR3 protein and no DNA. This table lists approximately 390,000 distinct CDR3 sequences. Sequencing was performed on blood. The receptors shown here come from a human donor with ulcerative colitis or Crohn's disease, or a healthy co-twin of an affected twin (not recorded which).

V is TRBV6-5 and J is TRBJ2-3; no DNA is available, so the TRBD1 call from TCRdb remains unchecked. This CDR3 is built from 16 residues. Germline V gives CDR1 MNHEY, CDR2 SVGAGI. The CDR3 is CASSYSRGAGADTQYF.

The CDR3 loop is CASSQDRFDYGYTF. The rearrangement joins TRBV3-1 to TRBJ1-2. Germline lookup yields CDR1 LGHDT and CDR2 YNNKEL (reference sequence). The CDR3 has 14 residues.

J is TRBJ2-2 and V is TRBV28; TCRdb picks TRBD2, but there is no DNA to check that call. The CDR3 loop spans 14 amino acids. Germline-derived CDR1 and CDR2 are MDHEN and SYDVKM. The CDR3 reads CASSLGGSTGELFF.

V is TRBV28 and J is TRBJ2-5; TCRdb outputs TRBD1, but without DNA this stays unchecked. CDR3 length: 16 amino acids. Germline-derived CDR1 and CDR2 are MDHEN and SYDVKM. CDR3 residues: CASSTPGRSVQETQYF.

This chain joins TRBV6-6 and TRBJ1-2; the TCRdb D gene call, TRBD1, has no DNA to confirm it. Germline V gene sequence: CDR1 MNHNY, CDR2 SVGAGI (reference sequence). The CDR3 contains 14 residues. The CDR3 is CASSYDRVGYGYTF.

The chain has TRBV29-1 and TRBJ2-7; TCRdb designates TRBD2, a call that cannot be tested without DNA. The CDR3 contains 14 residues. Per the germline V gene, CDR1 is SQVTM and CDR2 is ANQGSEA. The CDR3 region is CSVPTTNPPYEQYF.

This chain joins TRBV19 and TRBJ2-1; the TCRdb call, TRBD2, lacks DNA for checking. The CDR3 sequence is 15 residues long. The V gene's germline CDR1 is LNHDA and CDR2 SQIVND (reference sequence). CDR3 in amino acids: CASSPAGLTYNEQFF.

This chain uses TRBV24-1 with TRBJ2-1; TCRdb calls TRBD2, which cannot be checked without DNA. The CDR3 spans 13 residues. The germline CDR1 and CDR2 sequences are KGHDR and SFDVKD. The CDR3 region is CATSDQDSREQFF.

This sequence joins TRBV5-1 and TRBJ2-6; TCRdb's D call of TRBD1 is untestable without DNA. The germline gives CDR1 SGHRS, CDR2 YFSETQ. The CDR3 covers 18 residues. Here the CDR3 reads CASSLWAGGTSGANVLTF.

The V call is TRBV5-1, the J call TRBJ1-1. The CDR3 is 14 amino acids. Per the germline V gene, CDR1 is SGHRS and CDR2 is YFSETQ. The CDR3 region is CASSLNSENTEAFF.

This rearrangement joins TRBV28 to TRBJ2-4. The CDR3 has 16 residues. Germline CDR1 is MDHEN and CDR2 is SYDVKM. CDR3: CASSFTTNLAKNIQYF.

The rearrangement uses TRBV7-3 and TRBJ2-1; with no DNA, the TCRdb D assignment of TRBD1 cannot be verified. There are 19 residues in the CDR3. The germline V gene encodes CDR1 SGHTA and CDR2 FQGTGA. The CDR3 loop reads CASSLRDGGGAYSYNEQFF.

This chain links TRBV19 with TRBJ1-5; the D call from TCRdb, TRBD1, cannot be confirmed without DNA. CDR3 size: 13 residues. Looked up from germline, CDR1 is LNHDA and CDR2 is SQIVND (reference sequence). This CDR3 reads CASTRDGRQPQHF.

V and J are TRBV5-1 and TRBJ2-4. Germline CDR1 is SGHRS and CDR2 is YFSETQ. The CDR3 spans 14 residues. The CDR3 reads CASSLDGAKNIQYF.

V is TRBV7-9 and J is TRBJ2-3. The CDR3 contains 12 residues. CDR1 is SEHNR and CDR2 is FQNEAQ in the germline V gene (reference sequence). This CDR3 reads CASSLFPDTQYF.

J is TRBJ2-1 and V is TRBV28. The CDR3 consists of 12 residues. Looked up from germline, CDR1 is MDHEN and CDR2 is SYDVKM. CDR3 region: CASSLMGNEQFF.

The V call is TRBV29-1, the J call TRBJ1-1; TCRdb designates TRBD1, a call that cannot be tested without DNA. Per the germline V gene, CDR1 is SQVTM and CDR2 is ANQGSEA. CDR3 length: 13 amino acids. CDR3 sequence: CSVESGGNTEAFF.

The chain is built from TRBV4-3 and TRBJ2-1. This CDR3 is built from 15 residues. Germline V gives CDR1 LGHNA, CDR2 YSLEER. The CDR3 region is CASSQAGEVYNEQFF.